What follows is one T cell receptor beta chain and its context. What it binds is unknown. These data come from a study of naive CD8 T cells in extremely preterm neonates. Findings and limits, study-wide: Term neonates about 0.44%, young children 0.03%, adults 0.01%; preterm neonates shared approximately 2.5%. Preterm neonates had significantly lower iChao1 richness than other age groups.

Only in-frame clones appear in the TCRdb table, and some are missing; sequencing was by immunoSEQ multiplex PCR. Of several thousand clones listed, 95% to 98% are singletons. Source material: naive CD8+ T cells from blood. The TCR comes from a human donor in good health.

DNA of the CDR3: TGTGCCAGCAGGGGGGGGCTAGCGGGAGCACGCTACGAGCAGTACTTC. Translating gives CASRGGLAGARYEQYF. The genes are TRBV2 and TRBJ2-5, with 10 bases aligning to TRBD2. The J call may not be correct, given that the DNA end is closer to TRBJ2-7. The CDR3 totals 16 residues. The germline gives CDR1 SNHLY, CDR2 FYNNEI.